Below, one T cell receptor (beta chain) is given with its context. Its antigen is undetermined. In the authors' methods: ImmunoSEQ yielded junction-only sequences lacking quality scores, so filtering differed. This table comes from immunoSEQ multiplex PCR, and its TCRdb copy is limited to in-frame clones, with some not included. The V and J calls and clone size are taken from that table; D and trimming were inferred from the DNA. This sample has roughly 650,000 clones, with 96% found just once. The data belong to a study of shared clonotypes between healthy human individuals. Background on the study: Used for every donor were three CD4 naive, three CD4 memory, two CD8 naive and one CD8 memory plate. Broader study findings: Sequencing of the sorted subsets was shown by rarefaction to be incomplete despite large depth.

Trimming removed 4 bases at V and 9 bases at J, with 19 bases between. The CDR3 covers 14 residues. Germline values: CDR1 SGHDT, CDR2 YYEEEE. The naive CD8 subset, CD45RO-negative cells positively selected for CCR7, excluded terminally differentiated effector memory CD45RA+ cells. The study enrolled healthy HIV-negative adults without recent acute infections or vaccinations as donors. The J gene is TRBJ2-5, the V gene TRBV5-6, with TRBD1 as a possible D gene (6 bases). The receptor comes from a woman in her 30s in good health. Sequenced input: naive CD8+ T cells sorted from blood. The CDR3 sequence: CASSATRGMGPQYF. The CDR3 DNA follows: TGTGCCAGCAGCGCAACAAGGGGGATGGGTCCCCAGTACTTC.